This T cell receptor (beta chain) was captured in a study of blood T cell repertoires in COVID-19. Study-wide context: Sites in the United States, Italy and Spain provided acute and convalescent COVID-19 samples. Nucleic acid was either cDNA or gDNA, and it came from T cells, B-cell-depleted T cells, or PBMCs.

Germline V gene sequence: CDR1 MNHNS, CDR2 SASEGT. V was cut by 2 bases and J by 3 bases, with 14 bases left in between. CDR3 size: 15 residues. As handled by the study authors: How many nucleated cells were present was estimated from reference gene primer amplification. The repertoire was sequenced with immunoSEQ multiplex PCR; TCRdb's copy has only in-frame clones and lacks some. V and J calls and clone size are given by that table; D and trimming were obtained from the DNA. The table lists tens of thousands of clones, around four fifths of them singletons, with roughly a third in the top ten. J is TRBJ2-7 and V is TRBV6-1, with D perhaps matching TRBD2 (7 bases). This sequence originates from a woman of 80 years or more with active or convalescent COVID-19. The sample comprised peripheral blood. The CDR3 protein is CASSESTGRVYEQYF. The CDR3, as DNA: TGTGCCAGCAGTGAATCTACAGGGAGGGTCTACGAGCAGTACTTC.